The 24 T cell receptor beta chains reported below all come from one sample, sequenced in a study of low-dose radiotherapy and immunotherapy resistance in tumors. Regarding time point: before trial treatment. With TRAV- and TRBV-specific primers, first-strand cDNA was made, covering the alpha and beta chains. Amplification, which lasted approximately 19 PCR cycles, used a constant-region primer and V-primer adapter to amplify TCRs. TCRdb analysed the reads with MiXCR anew, one entry per CDR3 protein. The repertoire holds about 89,000 distinct CDR3 sequences, with 9.4% as singletons. The material sequenced was PBMCs, taken before treatment. The receptors stem from a male donor with prostate cancer.

The sample holds many counts of this clonotype. The genes are TRBV2 and TRBJ2-2; possible D gene TRBD2, 5 bases. In germline, CDR1 is SNHLY, CDR2 FYNNEI. V was trimmed by 4 bases and J by 2 bases, leaving 8 bases between them. The CDR3 is 14 amino acids. CDR3 bases: TGTGCCAGCAGTGCTAGCCGAAACACCGGGGAGCTGTTTTTT. It translates to CASSASRNTGELFF.

In this sample, this clonotype is medium-sized. V usage is TRBV29-1 and J usage is TRBJ2-2, with D tentatively TRBD1 or TRBD2 (5 bases each). Trimming took off 6 bases at V and 6 bases at J, with 20 bases between the two ends. CDR3 length: 15 residues. The germline V gene encodes CDR1 SQVTM and CDR2 ANQGSEA. CDR3 DNA: TGCAGCGTGACCGCTGGGGGAATCGAGGCCGGGGAGCTGTTTTTT. As protein: CSVTAGGIEAGELFF.

This clonotype was counted at least ten times. The chain recombines TRBV5-8 with TRBJ1-2; 8 positions match TRBD1. The V gene's germline CDR1 is SGHTS and CDR2 YDEGEE. V gave up 5 bases and J gave up 0 bases; unmatched junction bases: 6. The CDR3 is 15 amino acids. CDR3 nucleotides: TGTGCCAGCAGATTCACAGGGGGAGCTAACTATGGCTACACCTTC. Translation gives CASRFTGGANYGYTF. The whole variable domain, filled in from reference TRBV5-8 and TRBJ1-2, reads EAGVTQSPTHLIKTRGQQATLRCSPISGHTSVYWYQQALGLGLQFLLWYDEGEERNRGNFPPRFSGRQFPNYSSELNVNALELEDSALYLCASRFTGGANYGYTFGSGTRLTVV.

This clonotype was recorded many times. The rearrangement uses TRBV29-1 and TRBJ2-2; D gene uncertain. Germline V gives CDR1 SQVTM, CDR2 ANQGSEA. Trimming cost V 5 bases and J 7 bases, with 5 bases left between them. The CDR3 extends over 10 amino acids. The CDR3 loop is CSVFGGELFF. The CDR3 DNA follows: TGCAGCGTTTTCGGCGGGGAGCTGTTTTTT.

On this clonotype: Just one base apart from a much larger clone, this may be a read error. The gene calls are TRBV29-1 and TRBJ2-1; D is perhaps TRBD2 (5 bases). Germline V gene sequence: CDR1 SQVTM, CDR2 ANQGSEA. The length of the CDR3 is 15 residues. The ends were cut back, 4 bases at V and 10 bases at J, with 23 bases in the middle. The CDR3 sequence: CSVVSLGTGSYEQFF. The CDR3 DNA sequence: TGCAGCGTTGTAAGTTTAGGTACGGGATCCTACGAGCAGTTCTTC.

This clonotype showed up many times. The chain combines TRBV7-3 with TRBJ2-1; 13 bases are a match to TRBD2. CDR3 length: 16 residues. Unmatched junction bases numbered 10, after V lost 5 bases and J lost 9 bases. CDR1 and CDR2 from the germline V gene are SGHTA and FQGTGA. The CDR3 spells CASSPGLAGVVGEQFF. The CDR3 DNA reads TGTGCCAGCAGCCCCGGACTAGCGGGAGTGGTGGGTGAGCAGTTCTTC. The full variable domain, completed using reference TRBV7-3 and TRBJ2-1, is GAGVSQTPSNKVTEKGKYVELRCDPISGHTALYWYRQSLGQGPEFLIYFQGTGAADDSGLPNDRFFAVRPEGSVSTLKIQRTERGDSAVYLCASSPGLAGVVGEQFFGPGTRLTVL.

This clonotype has at least ten counts. At one boundary the junction diverges from the germline segment, which might be a read error. This chain joins TRBV7-8 and TRBJ1-3; D gene uncertain. Germline V gene data show CDR1 as SGHVS and CDR2 as FQNEAQ. This CDR3 has 15 amino acids. CDR3 amino acids: CASSLGRRPGNTTYF. CDR3 DNA sequence: TGTGCCAGCAGCTTAGGGCGTAGGCCGGGAAACACCACATATTTT.

In its sample, this clonotype was seen many times. This chain links TRBV6-2 or TRBV6-3 with TRBJ1-2; TRBD1 is a possible D gene (5 bases). V was pared by 6 bases and J by 5 bases, with 16 bases between. Germline-derived CDR1 and CDR2 are MNHEY and SVGEGT. The CDR3 runs 14 residues. The CDR3 DNA reads as TGTGCCAGCAGACAACCCGCGGGGGGGTATGGCTACACCTTC. This encodes CASRQPAGGYGYTF.

Ten or more counts support this clonotype. Here the CDR3 reads CASSQVLSVRYNEQFF. DNA of the CDR3: TGTGCCAGCAGCCAAGTTCTCAGTGTAAGGTACAATGAGCAGTTCTTC. The V gene is TRBV3-1, the J gene TRBJ2-1, with no clear D. CDR3 length: 16 residues. V shed 1 base and J shed 4 bases, with 14 bases lying between them. CDR1 is LGHDT and CDR2 is YNNKEL in the germline V gene (reference sequence).

This clonotype was seen repeatedly, ten times or more. The chain employs TRBV28 and TRBJ1-1; 7 bases match TRBD1. The CDR3 totals 14 residues. The ends lost 8 bases at V and 2 bases at J; junction bases unmatched: 8. Germline CDR1 and CDR2: MDHEN and SYDVKM. The DNA of the CDR3 is TGTGCCAGCGTTATAGGACAGGCAAACACTGAAGCTTTCTTT. Protein product: CASVIGQANTEAFF. Full variable domain (remainder filled in from reference TRBV28 and TRBJ1-1): DVKVTQSSRYLVKRTGEKVFLECVQDMDHENMFWYRQDPGLGLRLIYFSYDVKMKEKGDIPEGYSVSREKKERFSLILESASTNQTSMYLCASVIGQANTEAFFGQGTRLTVV.

This clonotype was observed a handful of times. This sequence joins TRBV30 and TRBJ2-3, with TRBD2 matching 7 bases. With 3 bases clipped from V and 4 bases from J, the junction kept 10 bases outside the gene matches. Germline V gene sequence: CDR1 GTSNPN, CDR2 SVGIG (reference sequence). CDR3 size: 15 residues. The CDR3 is CAWRATSPAPDTQYF. The CDR3 nucleotides are TGTGCCTGGAGGGCGACTAGCCCCGCCCCAGATACGCAGTATTTT.

Many counts were recorded for this clonotype. The genes are TRBV28 and TRBJ1-5; D not resolved. V was shortened by 5 bases and J by 1 base, with 9 bases between the two germline ends. CDR1 and CDR2 from the germline V gene are MDHEN and SYDVKM. This CDR3 has 14 residues. The CDR3 spells CASSQVASNQPQHF. The DNA of the CDR3 is TGTGCCAGCAGTCAGGTTGCAAGCAATCAGCCCCAGCATTTT.

This clonotype occurred many times. This rearrangement joins TRBV20-1 to TRBJ2-2; TRBD1 agrees at 9 bases. The length of the CDR3 is 17 residues. Germline V gene sequence: CDR1 DFQATT, CDR2 SNEGSKA (reference sequence). V lost 6 bases, J lost 5 bases, and 16 bases stayed unmatched. CDR3 DNA: TGCAGTGCCGGTGGACAGGGGTCCCTGGTGGGGACCGGGGAGCTGTTTTTT. Protein: CSAGGQGSLVGTGELFF.

The chain combines TRBV7-8 with TRBJ2-3; D gene uncertain. Germline CDR1 reads SGHVS; CDR2 reads FQNEAQ. The CDR3 has 14 residues. Trimming took 6 bases from V and 1 from J, leaving 11 bases between them. DNA for the CDR3: TGTGCCAGCAGACGCGCCTGGGGCACAGATACGCAGTATTTT. Translated, it gives CASRRAWGTDTQYF.

This clonotype was detected ten times or more. The chain is built from TRBV7-8 and TRBJ2-3; 9 bases match TRBD2. Germline V CDR1 and CDR2: SGHVS, FQNEAQ. J gave up 1 base and V 2 bases, and 10 bases lay outside the gene matches. CDR3 size: 18 residues. CDR3 in amino acids: CASSLRLSGSWRTDTQYF. The CDR3 DNA is TGTGCCAGCAGCTTACGTCTTAGCGGGAGTTGGCGCACAGATACGCAGTATTTT.

This clonotype was seen many times. The chain recombines TRBV27 with TRBJ2-3; D possibly corresponds to TRBD2 (6 bases). CDR3 length equals 16 residues. The germline V gene encodes CDR1 MNHEY and CDR2 SMNVEV (reference sequence). The ends were cut back, 2 bases at V and 2 bases at J, with 14 bases in the middle. This CDR3 is CASSLGSGTPTDTQYF. The CDR3 DNA is TGTGCCAGCAGTTTAGGATCTGGGACTCCCACAGATACGCAGTATTTT.

The sample holds many counts of this clonotype. The chain is built from TRBV20-1 and TRBJ2-7, with unresolved D. There are 13 residues in the CDR3. Deletions cut 3 bases from V and 0 bases from J, with 9 bases between. Germline-derived CDR1 and CDR2 are DFQATT and SNEGSKA (reference sequence). Here the CDR3 DNA reads TGCAGTGCTAGGGACGGCGGCTCCTACGAGCAGTACTTC. It specifies CSARDGGSYEQYF.

In its sample, this clonotype was seen many times. The J gene is TRBJ2-7, the V gene TRBV28; D is perhaps TRBD2 (6 bases). From germline, CDR1 is MDHEN and CDR2 SYDVKM. This CDR3 is 13 amino acids long. Trimming left V 8 bases short and J 4 bases short, with 15 bases between. CDR3 amino acids: CASSPGTPYEQYF. CDR3 in DNA: TGTGCCAGCTCCCCCGGGACTCCTTACGAGCAGTACTTC.

This clonotype was counted ten times or more. V usage is TRBV15 and J usage is TRBJ1-3, with unresolved D. The CDR3 contains 15 residues. In germline, CDR1 is LNHNV, CDR2 YYDKDF (reference sequence). V lost 0 bases, J lost 0 bases, and 6 bases lay in between. As DNA, the CDR3 is TGTGCCACCAGCAGAGACAGCTTCTCTGGAAACACCATATATTTT. Translation: CATSRDSFSGNTIYF.

As to this clonotype: A far bigger clonotype differs at one base, so this is likely a read error. The conserved phenylalanine or tryptophan is not found at the CDR3 terminus, so this likely reflects a read error. V and J are TRBV6-2 or TRBV6-3 and TRBJ2-3; D is undetermined. Germline assignment: CDR1 MNHEY and CDR2 SVGEGT. Trimming removed 10 bases from V and 2 bases from J, with 13 bases in between. The CDR3 contains 13 residues. CDR3 protein: CATTRRPTDTQYV. In nucleotides, the CDR3 is TGTGCCACAACCAGACGGCCCACAGATACGCAGTATGTT.

The sample holds many counts of this clonotype. This sequence joins TRBV6-2 or TRBV6-3 and TRBJ2-3; D remains unclear. Trimming took 6 bases from V and 11 from J, leaving 18 bases between them. This CDR3 is built from 13 residues. CDR1 MNHEY and CDR2 SVGEGT come from the germline V gene. Written as DNA, the CDR3 is TGTGCCAGCAGCCCAGGACCCCCGTCGCGGCAGTATTTT. It encodes CASSPGPPSRQYF.

This clonotype was recorded many times. The genes are TRBV4-1 and TRBJ1-2; D may be TRBD1 (5 bases). The V end was cut by 0 bases, the J end by 8 bases, with 13 bases between. The CDR3 consists of 14 residues. Looked up from germline, CDR1 is MGHRA and CDR2 is YSYEKL. This chain's CDR3 is CASSQERAGRGYTF. Written as DNA, the CDR3 is TGCGCCAGCAGCCAAGAGAGGGCAGGGAGAGGCTACACCTTC.

This clonotype was detected many times. The chain has TRBV9 and TRBJ2-1; D unclear. CDR3 size: 16 residues. Trimming pared 0 bases from V and 5 bases from J, leaving 15 bases between. The V gene's germline CDR1 is SGDLS and CDR2 YYNGEE. The CDR3 DNA follows: TGTGCCAGCAGCGTAGGTTTGGAATTGATGGACAATGAGCAGTTCTTC. It codes for CASSVGLELMDNEQFF.

Many counts were recorded for this clonotype. The genes are TRBV5-1 and TRBJ2-1, with D hard to call. Germline CDR1 reads SGHRS; CDR2 reads YFSETQ. There are 14 residues in the CDR3. Trimming removed 4 bases at V and 5 bases at J, with 13 bases between. The CDR3 protein is CASSPKGDHNEQFF. The CDR3, as DNA: TGCGCCAGCAGCCCCAAAGGCGATCACAATGAGCAGTTCTTC.